Shown below are 23 T cell receptor beta chains from a single sample sequenced in a study of blood T cell repertoires in COVID-19. Some clones are missing from TCRdb's copy, which holds only in-frame ones; the method was immunoSEQ multiplex PCR. This table holds 200,000 to 250,000 clones, around 80% found once. The sample consisted of peripheral blood. All receptors come from a woman aged 80 or over with COVID-19, enrolled during active disease.

This chain joins TRBV5-3 and TRBJ1-1; possibly TRBD1 for D (6 bases). TRBV5-3 is placed among ORFs of uncertain function. This CDR3 has 14 amino acids. V lost 6 bases and J 4 bases, leaving 16 bases between the germline ends. CDR3 sequence: CARNLLQGPTEAFF. The DNA for the CDR3 is TGTGCCAGAAACCTATTACAGGGTCCCACTGAAGCTTTCTTT.

This clone was found a few times. The chain couples TRBV5-1 to TRBJ1-1; D might be TRBD1 (5 bases). Trimming took 4 bases from V and 1 from J, leaving 14 bases between them. Germline V lookup: CDR1 SGHRS, CDR2 YFSETQ. CDR3 size: 15 residues. CDR3 sequence: CASSHDPTGNTEAFF. The CDR3 DNA sequence: TGCGCCAGCAGCCACGACCCTACAGGGAACACTGAAGCTTTCTTT. Full variable domain (rest looked up from reference TRBV5-1 and TRBJ1-1): KAGVTQTPRYLIKTRGQQVTLSCSPISGHRSVSWYQQTPGQGLQFLFEYFSETQRNKGNFPGRFSGRQFSNSRSEMNVSTLELGDSALYLCASSHDPTGNTEAFFGQGTRLTVV.

The genes are TRBV14 and TRBJ1-1; no clear D. The V and J ends lost 0 bases and 0 bases respectively, with 17 bases between them. There are 18 residues in the CDR3. Germline values: CDR1 SGHDN, CDR2 FVKESK. The CDR3 DNA reads as TGTGCCAGCAGCCAAGACTACCGATTCAGGCATCTGAACACTGAAGCTTTCTTT. It yields the protein CASSQDYRFRHLNTEAFF.

This chain uses TRBV28 with TRBJ1-4; 9 bases match TRBD1. J lost 3 bases, V lost 4 bases, and 3 bases had no gene match. CDR1 is MDHEN and CDR2 is SYDVKM in the germline V gene. CDR3 length: 15 amino acids. The CDR3 DNA sequence: TGTGCCAGCAGTTCCACAGGGGGCGCTAATGAAAAACTGTTTTTT. Protein: CASSSTGGANEKLFF.

The chain combines TRBV11-2 with TRBJ1-3; D is ambiguous. Germline assignment: CDR1 SGHAT and CDR2 FQNNGV. The CDR3 covers 15 residues. V was pared by 1 base and J by 1 base, with 8 bases between. The CDR3 here is CASSLGRISGNTIYF. The CDR3 nucleotides read TGTGCCAGCAGCTTAGGGAGGATATCTGGAAACACCATATATTTT.

In this sample, this clone turned up once. The chain has TRBV5-8 and TRBJ2-3; D is uncertain. In germline, CDR1 is SGHTS, CDR2 YDEGEE. This CDR3 has 15 amino acids. Trimming shortened V by 0 bases and J by 0 bases, and 8 bases separated the two germline ends. The CDR3 DNA reads as TGTGCCAGCAGCTTGGGGAGAACTAGCACAGATACGCAGTATTTT. Protein sequence: CASSLGRTSTDTQYF.

In its sample, this clone was seen a few times. The genes are TRBV28 and TRBJ1-1; D unresolved. Germline assignment: CDR1 MDHEN and CDR2 SYDVKM. Deletions cut 2 bases from V and 4 bases from J, with 11 bases between. The CDR3 has 14 residues. The CDR3 nucleotides read TGTGCCAGCAGTTTACCCGGGGAGACCACTGAAGCTTTCTTT. Protein: CASSLPGETTEAFF.

This clone was seen a few times. This CDR3 is also generated by other DNA sequences in the sample. The chain joins TRBV7-2 to TRBJ2-7; 8 bases fit TRBD1. CDR3 length equals 15 residues. V lost 5 bases, J lost 2 bases, and 8 bases stayed unmatched. CDR1 and CDR2 from the germline V gene are SGHTA and FQGNSA. This CDR3 is CASSLGQVPTYEQYF. CDR3 in DNA: TGTGCCAGCAGCCTGGGACAGGTACCAACCTACGAGCAGTACTTC.

V usage is TRBV7-9 and J usage is TRBJ2-7; D may be TRBD1 (6 bases). V lost 6 bases to trimming and J lost 4 bases, with 16 bases between them. The CDR3 is 14 amino acids. Germline loops: CDR1 SEHNR, CDR2 FQNEAQ (reference sequence). CDR3 residues: CASRAGTQYYEQYF. CDR3 DNA sequence: TGTGCCAGCAGGGCCGGGACACAGTATTACGAGCAGTACTTC.

V and J are TRBV7-9 and TRBJ2-2; 7 bases match TRBD2. This CDR3 spans 16 amino acids. Germline lookup yields CDR1 SEHNR and CDR2 FQNEAQ (reference sequence). V lost 5 bases to trimming and J lost 5 bases; unmatched junction nucleotides: 11. Here the CDR3 reads CASSPSASGVTGELFF. The CDR3 nucleotides read TGTGCCAGCAGCCCCAGTGCCAGCGGGGTTACCGGGGAGCTGTTTTTT.

The chain carries TRBV4-3 and TRBJ1-5, with unresolved D. This CDR3 has 15 amino acids. The germline V gene has CDR1 LGHNA and CDR2 YSLEER. Trimming pared 0 bases from V and 7 bases from J, leaving 13 bases between. The CDR3 sequence is CASSQDHTMFQPQHF. CDR3 DNA sequence: TGCGCCAGCAGCCAAGATCACACCATGTTCCAGCCCCAGCATTTT.

The chain recombines TRBV7-9 with TRBJ1-1; 7 positions agree with TRBD1. Trimming at V came to 1 base and at J to 3 bases, leaving 2 bases not matched to a gene. Germline CDR1 is SEHNR and CDR2 is FQNEAQ (reference sequence). The CDR3 has 14 amino acids. The CDR3 sequence: CASSLGQGDTEAFF. Here the CDR3 DNA reads TGTGCCAGCAGCTTAGGGCAGGGGGACACTGAAGCTTTCTTT.

In nucleotides, the CDR3 is TGTGCCAGCAGCCCAAGCGGGGGGCGCACAGATACGCAGTATTTT. Its protein product is CASSPSGGRTDTQYF. The rearrangement joins TRBV5-4 to TRBJ2-3; the match to TRBD2 covers 9 bases. CDR3 length: 15 residues. Germline loops: CDR1 SGHNT, CDR2 YYREEE (reference sequence). Trimming at V came to 4 bases and at J to 1 base, leaving 4 bases not matched to a gene.

The V gene is TRBV7-2, the J gene TRBJ1-2; a possible D gene is TRBD1 (6 bases). The V gene's germline CDR1 is SGHTA and CDR2 FQGNSA. Trimming removed 5 bases at V and 3 bases at J, with 19 bases between. CDR3 size: 16 residues. CDR3 in DNA: TGTGCCAGCAGCGCTCGGTCAGGGGCGGTCTACTATGGCTACACCTTC. Residues: CASSARSGAVYYGYTF.

The chain recombines TRBV7-2 with TRBJ2-5, with D uncertain. The CDR3 loop spans 16 amino acids. The germline gives CDR1 SGHTA, CDR2 FQGNSA. Trimming cost V 3 bases and J 2 bases, with 16 bases left between them. CDR3 coding DNA: TGTGCCAGCAGCTTGACTTTACTCCTAACGCAAGAGACCCAGTACTTC. Amino acids: CASSLTLLLTQETQYF. Looking up the rest from reference TRBV7-2 and TRBJ2-5 gives the full variable domain: GAGVSQSPSNKVTEKGKDVELRCDPISGHTALYWYRQSLGQGLEFLIYFQGNSAPDKSGLPSDRFSAERTGGSVSTLTIQRTQQEDSAVYLCASSLTLLLTQETQYFGPGTRLLVL.

This sequence joins TRBV3-1 (or the pseudogene TRBV3-2) and TRBJ1-2; D is possibly TRBD1 (5 bases). V was clipped by 1 base and J by 5 bases, with 14 bases between them. Germline V gene lookup returns CDR1 LGHDT and CDR2 YNNKEL (reference sequence). This CDR3 region has 15 residues. The CDR3 is CASSQAEGLGYGYTF. The CDR3 DNA reads as TGTGCCAGCAGCCAAGCGGAGGGGTTAGGGTATGGCTACACCTTC.

The rearrangement links TRBV19 to TRBJ2-3; 9 nucleotides agree with TRBD1. Germline CDR1 and CDR2: LNHDA and SQIVND (reference sequence). The CDR3 contains 16 residues. V was pared by 6 bases and J by 3 bases, with 10 bases of the junction left unmatched. The CDR3: CASSLGQGLGTDTQYF. The CDR3 DNA is TGTGCCAGTAGCCTCGGACAGGGGCTGGGAACAGATACGCAGTATTTT.

V and J are TRBV19 and TRBJ1-1; no reliable D call. Germline lookup yields CDR1 LNHDA and CDR2 SQIVND (reference sequence). Trimming took 10 bases from V and 3 from J, leaving 18 bases between them. The length of the CDR3 is 14 residues. CDR3 amino acids: CATQARGRYTEAFF. The CDR3 coding sequence is TGTGCCACTCAAGCCCGGGGTCGTTACACTGAAGCTTTCTTT.

This clone was counted only a few times. The chain joins TRBV10-3 to TRBJ1-1; D might be TRBD1 (6 bases). The germline V and J ends were trimmed by 2 bases and 1 base, with 14 bases remaining between them. CDR1 and CDR2 from the germline V gene are ENHRY and SYGVKD. The CDR3 contains 16 residues. Written as DNA, the CDR3 is TGTGCCATCAGTGAGAGGGGACATCAATCGAACACTGAAGCTTTCTTT. Protein sequence: CAISERGHQSNTEAFF.

The chain is built from TRBV11-1 and TRBJ1-2; possibly TRBD1 for D (6 bases). Trimming left V 1 base short and J 8 bases short, with 14 bases between. Per germline, CDR1 SGHAT and CDR2 FQDESV (reference sequence). The CDR3 is 14 amino acids. CDR3 in amino acids: CASSLGTQGRGYTF. DNA for the CDR3: TGTGCCAGCAGCTTAGGAACTCAGGGGCGAGGCTACACCTTC.

The chain recombines TRBV28 with TRBJ2-3; 7 nucleotides agree with TRBD2. Germline V gene sequence: CDR1 MDHEN, CDR2 SYDVKM. The CDR3 is 15 amino acids. V lost 6 bases and J lost 6; bases outside the gene matches: 12. The CDR3 region is CASSPAGLIVDTQYF. The DNA of the CDR3 is TGTGCCAGCAGCCCAGCGGGACTAATAGTGGATACGCAGTATTTT. The full variable domain, with the rest looked up from reference TRBV28 and TRBJ2-3, is DVKVTQSSRYLVKRTGEKVFLECVQDMDHENMFWYRQDPGLGLRLIYFSYDVKMKEKGDIPEGYSVSREKKERFSLILESASTNQTSMYLCASSPAGLIVDTQYFGPGTRLTVL.

In regard to this clone: This sample also contains other DNA sequences that code for the same CDR3. The rearrangement uses TRBV3-1 (or the pseudogene TRBV3-2) and TRBJ1-1; D is ambiguous. Germline V gene lookup returns CDR1 LGHDT and CDR2 YNNKEL (reference sequence). Between the trimmed V and J ends, which lost 1 base and 4 bases, there was a span of 7 bases. The CDR3 totals 13 residues. CDR3 region: CASSQGSGTEAFF. The CDR3 coding sequence is TGTGCCAGCAGCCAAGGATCGGGCACTGAAGCTTTCTTT.

This clone came up once. The gene calls are TRBV15 and TRBJ2-5, with TRBD2 matching over 11 bases. The length of the CDR3 is 16 residues. Trimming at V came to 0 bases and at J to 2 bases, leaving 2 bases not matched to a gene. Germline V gives CDR1 LNHNV, CDR2 YYDKDF (reference sequence). Here the CDR3 reads CATSRDSGGGQETQYF. The CDR3 DNA reads as TGTGCCACCAGCAGAGATAGCGGGGGGGGTCAAGAGACCCAGTACTTC.